Sequencing of this T cell receptor (beta chain) was carried out in a study of cytomegalovirus exposure and HLA in healthy donors. Findings of the study overall: By a later analysis, the bulk of CMV-associated TCR beta chains appeared HLA-restricted.

There are 16 residues in the CDR3. The V gene lost 1 base and the J gene lost 0 bases, with 10 bases spanning the gap. The germline V gene encodes CDR1 SGHDN and CDR2 FVKESK. A note on this clone: What it binds is not known.

Use of 60 Vbeta and 13 Jbeta primers characterized the PCR. How the authors handled the data: Later, an analysis found tens of millions of unique TCR beta chains, and about 9.9 million of these were shared. The assay was immunoSEQ multiplex PCR, and TCRdb's table has in-frame clones only and misses some. V and J calls and clone size are those listed in that table; D and trimming were worked out from the DNA. The sample has over 150,000 clones; about 71% are singletons. Material: PBMCs. The origin of this receptor is a woman under 40 in good health and CMV-seronegative. The rearrangement uses TRBV14 and TRBJ2-1, with D perhaps TRBD2 (6 bases). The CDR3 DNA follows: TGTGCCAGCAGCCAAGGGGGAGGATACTCCTACAATGAGCAGTTCTTC. Encoded protein: CASSQGGGYSYNEQFF.